A selection of T cell receptor beta chains follows, all from one sample in a study of blood T cell repertoires in COVID-19. Clones were read by immunoSEQ multiplex PCR, and TCRdb kept only the in-frame ones, dropping some. This table has 50,000 to 65,000 clones, around 82% appearing once. Sequencing was done on a sample of peripheral blood. The receptor source for this set is a human donor in a cohort sampled during active COVID-19. The CDR3 runs from the conserved cysteine through the conserved F or W. A D gene is named only where the DNA matches it firmly. A row's size may be missing; if present it is once, few, many or a size class.

j_gene: TRBJ2-5; d_gene: TRBD1; abundance: NA; v_gene: TRBV5-4; CDR3aa: CASSQRQGRETQYF; CDR3nt: TGTGCCAGCAGCCAACGACAGGGGAGGGAGACCCAGTACTTC
j_gene: TRBJ1-3; d_gene: TRBD1; abundance: NA; v_gene: TRBV6-5; CDR3aa: CASSTPGGNTIYF; CDR3nt: TGTGCCAGCAGTACCCCAGGGGGGAACACCATATATTTT
j_gene: TRBJ2-2; d_gene: NA; abundance: many; v_gene: TRBV7-9; CDR3aa: CASSFIARVDTGELFF; CDR3nt: TGTGCCAGCAGCTTTATTGCGCGAGTAGACACCGGGGAGCTGTTTTTT
j_gene: TRBJ1-1; d_gene: NA; abundance: NA; v_gene: TRBV19; CDR3aa: CASSIGAGDTEAFF; CDR3nt: TGTGCCAGTAGTATAGGCGCGGGGGACACTGAAGCTTTCTTT
j_gene: TRBJ1-5; d_gene: NA; abundance: NA; v_gene: TRBV11-2; CDR3aa: CASSLAQGFNQPQHF; CDR3nt: TGTGCCAGCAGCTTAGCTCAGGGGTTCAATCAGCCCCAGCATTTT
j_gene: TRBJ1-1; d_gene: NA; abundance: NA; v_gene: TRBV4-2; CDR3aa: CASSPEVTGAGGEAFF; CDR3nt: TGTGCCAGCAGCCCGGAAGTAACCGGCGCCGGGGGTGAAGCTTTCTTT
j_gene: TRBJ2-5; d_gene: NA; abundance: NA; v_gene: TRBV9; CDR3aa: CASSDRGGQTQYF; CDR3nt: TGTGCCAGCAGCGACAGGGGAGGACAGACCCAGTACTTC
j_gene: TRBJ1-3; d_gene: NA; abundance: few; v_gene: TRBV7-9; CDR3aa: CASSSTASGNTIYF; CDR3nt: TGTGCCAGCAGCTCGACAGCCTCTGGAAACACCATATATTTT
j_gene: TRBJ1-4; d_gene: TRBD1; abundance: NA; v_gene: TRBV6-4; CDR3aa: CASRGTGGFF; CDR3nt: TGTGCCAGCAGGGGGACAGGGGGGTTTTTT
j_gene: TRBJ1-2; d_gene: TRBD1; abundance: NA; v_gene: TRBV27; CDR3aa: CASRVTGADGYTF; CDR3nt: TGTGCCAGCAGGGTGACAGGGGCTGATGGCTACACCTTC
j_gene: TRBJ1-1; d_gene: NA; abundance: NA; v_gene: TRBV5-1; CDR3aa: CASSRQIGNTEAFF; CDR3nt: TGCGCCAGCAGCCGACAAATAGGGAACACTGAAGCTTTCTTT
j_gene: TRBJ2-3; d_gene: TRBD1; abundance: NA; v_gene: TRBV5-8; CDR3aa: CARGRGLVADTQYF; CDR3nt: TGTGCCAGGGGCAGGGGGCTCGTGGCAGATACGCAGTATTTT
j_gene: TRBJ1-2; d_gene: TRBD1; abundance: NA; v_gene: TRBV7-3; CDR3aa: CASSPGQGAGGYTF; CDR3nt: TGTGCCAGCAGCCCGGGACAGGGGGCAGGTGGCTACACCTTC
j_gene: TRBJ2-1; d_gene: NA; abundance: NA; v_gene: TRBV7-9; CDR3aa: CASVPGTYNEQFF; CDR3nt: TGTGCCAGCGTTCCGGGAACCTACAATGAGCAGTTCTTC
j_gene: TRBJ2-7; d_gene: TRBD1; abundance: NA; v_gene: TRBV6-2/TRBV6-3; CDR3aa: CASSSPGQGSYEQYF; CDR3nt: TGTGCCAGCAGTTCCCCGGGACAGGGTTCCTACGAGCAGTACTTC
j_gene: TRBJ1-5; d_gene: TRBD1; abundance: NA; v_gene: TRBV11-1; CDR3aa: CASSLDRNQPQHF; CDR3nt: TGTGCCAGCAGCTTGGACAGGAATCAGCCCCAGCATTTT
j_gene: TRBJ2-3; d_gene: NA; abundance: few; v_gene: TRBV5-6; CDR3aa: CASSLFPSTDTQYF; CDR3nt: TGTGCCAGCAGCTTGTTCCCTAGCACAGATACGCAGTATTTT
j_gene: TRBJ2-7; d_gene: TRBD2; abundance: NA; v_gene: TRBV30; CDR3aa: CAWSPLGKLAGGHEQYF; CDR3nt: TGTGCCTGGAGTCCTCTGGGGAAACTAGCGGGGGGGCACGAGCAGTACTTC
j_gene: TRBJ2-7; d_gene: TRBD1; abundance: NA; v_gene: TRBV7-9; CDR3aa: CASSRGTGGYEQYF; CDR3nt: TGTGCCAGCAGCCGGGGGACAGGGGGCTACGAGCAGTACTTC
j_gene: TRBJ1-4; d_gene: TRBD1; abundance: NA; v_gene: TRBV6-5; CDR3aa: CATSPTGTINEKLFF; CDR3nt: TGTGCCACCTCCCCGACAGGGACAATTAATGAAAAACTGTTTTTT
j_gene: TRBJ1-2; d_gene: TRBD1; abundance: once; v_gene: TRBV14; CDR3aa: CASSRDRGSGYTF; CDR3nt: TGTGCCAGCAGCCGGGACAGGGGTAGTGGCTACACCTTC
j_gene: TRBJ1-2; d_gene: TRBD1; abundance: NA; v_gene: TRBV12-3/TRBV12-4; CDR3aa: CASSPTGVNGYTF; CDR3nt: TGTGCCAGCAGTCCGACAGGGGTTAATGGCTACACCTTC
j_gene: TRBJ1-2; d_gene: NA; abundance: NA; v_gene: TRBV6-1; CDR3aa: CASSEAVTALYGYTF; CDR3nt: TGTGCCAGCAGTGAAGCGGTAACAGCCCTCTATGGCTACACCTTC
j_gene: TRBJ1-4; d_gene: NA; abundance: NA; v_gene: TRBV7-6; CDR3aa: CASSLLSAGEKLFF; CDR3nt: TGTGCCAGCAGCTTATTGAGCGCGGGGGAAAAACTGTTTTTT
j_gene: TRBJ2-7; d_gene: NA; abundance: NA; v_gene: TRBV6-6; CDR3aa: CASTQGSTLWEQYF; CDR3nt: TGTGCCAGCACACAGGGTTCGACACTGTGGGAGCAGTACTTC
j_gene: TRBJ2-7; d_gene: TRBD1; abundance: NA; v_gene: TRBV10-1; CDR3aa: CASSESGTGQEQYF; CDR3nt: TGCGCCAGCAGTGAGTCCGGGACAGGACAGGAGCAGTACTTC
j_gene: TRBJ2-3; d_gene: NA; abundance: NA; v_gene: TRBV14; CDR3aa: CASSRFGGFRAGTDTQYF; CDR3nt: TGTGCCAGCAGCCGGTTTGGTGGCTTCCGGGCGGGGACAGATACGCAGTATTTT
j_gene: TRBJ2-7; d_gene: NA; abundance: few; v_gene: TRBV4-1; CDR3aa: CASSQDGLGGRGNEQYF; CDR3nt: TGCGCCAGCAGCCAAGATGGTCTTGGGGGGAGGGGGAACGAGCAGTACTTC
j_gene: TRBJ1-2; d_gene: TRBD1; abundance: NA; v_gene: TRBV2; CDR3aa: CASSGQGLDGYTF; CDR3nt: TGTGCCAGCAGTGGACAGGGGCTAGATGGCTACACCTTC
j_gene: TRBJ1-6; d_gene: NA; abundance: NA; v_gene: TRBV9; CDR3aa: CASSVDIFGSGTLHF; CDR3nt: TGTGCCAGCAGCGTAGATATCTTTGGCAGCGGGACCCTCCACTTT
j_gene: TRBJ1-2; d_gene: NA; abundance: NA; v_gene: TRBV6-6; CDR3aa: CASSLIGGGYTF; CDR3nt: TGTGCCAGCAGTTTAATAGGGGGAGGCTACACCTTC
j_gene: TRBJ1-2; d_gene: NA; abundance: NA; v_gene: TRBV15; CDR3aa: CATSIAGGGGYTF; CDR3nt: TGTGCCACCAGCATAGCGGGGGGGGGCGGCTACACCTTC
j_gene: TRBJ2-3; d_gene: NA; abundance: NA; v_gene: TRBV5-6; CDR3aa: CASSLDSLDTQYF; CDR3nt: TGTGCCAGCAGCTTGGACAGCTTAGATACGCAGTATTTT
j_gene: TRBJ2-7; d_gene: TRBD2; abundance: NA; v_gene: TRBV11-2; CDR3aa: CASSSGTSGIHEQYF; CDR3nt: TGTGCCAGCAGCTCCGGGACTAGCGGGATCCACGAGCAGTACTTC
j_gene: TRBJ2-3; d_gene: TRBD2; abundance: NA; v_gene: TRBV6-6; CDR3aa: CASGFRGLAGGHRESADTQYF; CDR3nt: TGTGCCAGCGGCTTCCGTGGACTAGCGGGAGGGCACCGGGAATCGGCAGATACGCAGTATTTT
j_gene: TRBJ1-1; d_gene: TRBD1; abundance: NA; v_gene: TRBV5-1; CDR3aa: CASSWTGGETEAFF; CDR3nt: TGCGCCAGCAGCTGGACAGGGGGCGAAACTGAAGCTTTCTTT
j_gene: TRBJ2-5; d_gene: NA; abundance: NA; v_gene: TRBV7-9; CDR3aa: CASSLKRTQYF; CDR3nt: TGTGCCAGCAGCCTAAAAAGGACCCAGTACTTC
j_gene: TRBJ2-1; d_gene: NA; abundance: NA; v_gene: TRBV2; CDR3aa: CASSERRVEQFF; CDR3nt: TGTGCCAGCAGTGAACGACGGGTTGAGCAGTTCTTC
j_gene: TRBJ1-1; d_gene: NA; abundance: NA; v_gene: TRBV29-1; CDR3aa: CSVAVAGNTEAFF; CDR3nt: TGCAGCGTTGCAGTAGCGGGGAACACTGAAGCTTTCTTT
j_gene: TRBJ2-7; d_gene: TRBD1; abundance: few; v_gene: TRBV6-5; CDR3aa: CASSFGTGSSYEQYF; CDR3nt: TGTGCCAGCAGTTTCGGGACAGGGAGCTCCTACGAGCAGTACTTC
j_gene: TRBJ2-3; d_gene: NA; abundance: NA; v_gene: TRBV7-2; CDR3aa: CASSWLELLTDTQYF; CDR3nt: TGTGCCAGCAGCTGGCTAGAGTTACTCACAGATACGCAGTATTTT
j_gene: TRBJ2-7; d_gene: NA; abundance: few; v_gene: TRBV4-1; CDR3aa: CASSQPGYFYEQYF; CDR3nt: TGCGCCAGCAGCCAGCCGGGATACTTTTACGAGCAGTACTTC
j_gene: TRBJ1-2; d_gene: NA; abundance: NA; v_gene: TRBV2; CDR3aa: CASSFRQAYGYTF; CDR3nt: TGTGCCAGCAGTTTTCGACAGGCCTATGGCTACACCTTC
j_gene: TRBJ1-1; d_gene: NA; abundance: NA; v_gene: TRBV15; CDR3aa: CATSRDTRNTEAFF; CDR3nt: TGTGCCACCAGCAGAGATACCAGGAACACTGAAGCTTTCTTT
j_gene: TRBJ1-1; d_gene: TRBD1; abundance: few; v_gene: TRBV19; CDR3aa: CASPRRTGCLF; CDR3nt: TGTGCCAGTCCGAGGCGGACAGGGTGCCTCTTT
j_gene: TRBJ1-4; d_gene: TRBD1; abundance: NA; v_gene: TRBV6-6; CDR3aa: CASSWTGLEKLFF; CDR3nt: TGTGCCAGCAGCTGGACAGGGTTGGAAAAACTGTTTTTT
j_gene: TRBJ1-2; d_gene: NA; abundance: NA; v_gene: TRBV6-5; CDR3aa: CASTRGGLGYTF; CDR3nt: TGTGCCAGCACCCGGGGGGGGCTAGGCTACACCTTC
j_gene: TRBJ2-7; d_gene: NA; abundance: NA; v_gene: TRBV10-3; CDR3aa: CAISESRADSYEQYF; CDR3nt: TGTGCCATCAGTGAGTCGAGAGCCGACTCCTACGAGCAGTACTTC
j_gene: TRBJ1-4; d_gene: TRBD1; abundance: NA; v_gene: TRBV2; CDR3aa: CASSGDRGKTEKLFF; CDR3nt: TGTGCCAGCAGTGGGGACAGGGGGAAGACTGAAAAACTGTTTTTT
j_gene: TRBJ2-3; d_gene: NA; abundance: once; v_gene: TRBV20-1; CDR3aa: CSARDGTQYF; CDR3nt: TGCAGTGCTAGAGACGGGACGCAGTATTTT